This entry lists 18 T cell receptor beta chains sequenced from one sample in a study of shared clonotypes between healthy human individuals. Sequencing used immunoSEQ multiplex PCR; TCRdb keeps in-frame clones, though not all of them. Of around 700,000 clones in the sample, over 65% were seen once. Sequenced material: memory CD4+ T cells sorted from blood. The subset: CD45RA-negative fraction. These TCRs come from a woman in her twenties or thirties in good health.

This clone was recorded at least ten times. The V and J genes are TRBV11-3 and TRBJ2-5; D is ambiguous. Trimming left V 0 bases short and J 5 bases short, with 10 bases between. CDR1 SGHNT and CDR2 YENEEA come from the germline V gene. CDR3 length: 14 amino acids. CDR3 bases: TGTGCCAGCAGCTTAGATGCAGACCGCGAGACCCAGTACTTC. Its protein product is CASSLDADRETQYF.

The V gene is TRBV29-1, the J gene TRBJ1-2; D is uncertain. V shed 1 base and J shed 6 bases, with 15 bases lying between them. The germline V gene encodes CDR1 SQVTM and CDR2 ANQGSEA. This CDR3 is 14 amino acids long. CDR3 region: CSVEAPAARNGYTF. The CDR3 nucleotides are TGCAGCGTTGAAGCCCCAGCGGCGAGGAATGGCTACACCTTC.

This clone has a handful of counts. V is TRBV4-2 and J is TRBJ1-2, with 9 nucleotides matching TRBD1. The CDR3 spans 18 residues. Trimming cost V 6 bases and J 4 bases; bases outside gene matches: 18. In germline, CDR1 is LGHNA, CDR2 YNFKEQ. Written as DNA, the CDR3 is TGTGCCAGCAGGACCTCCGGACAGGGGACCCACCATCTCTATGGCTACACCTTC. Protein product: CASRTSGQGTHHLYGYTF.

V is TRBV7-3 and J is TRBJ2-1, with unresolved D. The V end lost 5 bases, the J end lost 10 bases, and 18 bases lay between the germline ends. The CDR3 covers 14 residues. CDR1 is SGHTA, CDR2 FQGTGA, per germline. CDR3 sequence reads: CASSARPSGGEQFF. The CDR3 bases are TGTGCCAGCAGCGCTCGCCCCTCCGGTGGCGAGCAGTTCTTC.

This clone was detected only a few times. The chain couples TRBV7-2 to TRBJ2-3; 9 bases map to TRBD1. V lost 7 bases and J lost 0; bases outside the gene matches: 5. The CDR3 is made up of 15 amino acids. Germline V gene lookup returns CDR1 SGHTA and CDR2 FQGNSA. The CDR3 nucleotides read TGTGCCAGCATCGACAGGGGGGGCAGCACAGATACGCAGTATTTT. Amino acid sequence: CASIDRGGSTDTQYF.

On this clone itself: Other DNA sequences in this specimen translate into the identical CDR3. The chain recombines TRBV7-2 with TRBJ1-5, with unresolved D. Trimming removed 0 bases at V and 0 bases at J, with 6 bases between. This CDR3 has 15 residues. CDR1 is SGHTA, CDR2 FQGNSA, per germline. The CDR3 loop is CASSLAVGSNQPQHF. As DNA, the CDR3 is TGTGCCAGCAGCTTAGCGGTGGGTAGCAATCAGCCCCAGCATTTT.

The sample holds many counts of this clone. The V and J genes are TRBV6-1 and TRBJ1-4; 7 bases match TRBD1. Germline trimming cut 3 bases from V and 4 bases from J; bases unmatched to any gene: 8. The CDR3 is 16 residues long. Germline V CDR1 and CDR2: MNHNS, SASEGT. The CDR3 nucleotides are TGTGCCAGCAGTGATTATTGGGGGACAGTTAATGAAAAACTGTTTTTT. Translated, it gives CASSDYWGTVNEKLFF.

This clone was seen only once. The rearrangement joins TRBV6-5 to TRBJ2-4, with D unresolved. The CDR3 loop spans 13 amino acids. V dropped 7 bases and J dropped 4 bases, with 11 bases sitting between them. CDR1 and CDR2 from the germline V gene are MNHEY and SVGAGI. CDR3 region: CASMAPSKNIQYF. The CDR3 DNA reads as TGTGCCAGCATGGCCCCTTCAAAAAACATTCAGTACTTC.

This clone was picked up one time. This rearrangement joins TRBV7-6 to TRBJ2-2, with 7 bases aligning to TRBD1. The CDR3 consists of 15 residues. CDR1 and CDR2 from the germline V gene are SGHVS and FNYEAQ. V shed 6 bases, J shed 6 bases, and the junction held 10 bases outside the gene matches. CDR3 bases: TGTGCCAGCAGTCCGACAGGGCAAGTATCCGGGGAGCTGTTTTTT. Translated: CASSPTGQVSGELFF.

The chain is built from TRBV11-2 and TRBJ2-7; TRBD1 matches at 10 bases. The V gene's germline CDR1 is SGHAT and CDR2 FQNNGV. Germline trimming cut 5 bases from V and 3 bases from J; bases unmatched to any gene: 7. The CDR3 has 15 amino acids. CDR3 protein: CASSLGQGPLYEQYF. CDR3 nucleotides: TGTGCCAGCAGCCTGGGACAGGGGCCGCTCTACGAGCAGTACTTC.

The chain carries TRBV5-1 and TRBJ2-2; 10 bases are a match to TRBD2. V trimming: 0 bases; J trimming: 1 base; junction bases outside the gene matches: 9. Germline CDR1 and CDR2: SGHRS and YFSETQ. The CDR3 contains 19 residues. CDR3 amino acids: CASSLVVAGGLGNTGELFF. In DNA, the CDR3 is TGCGCCAGCAGCTTGGTGGTAGCGGGAGGACTCGGGAACACCGGGGAGCTGTTTTTT.

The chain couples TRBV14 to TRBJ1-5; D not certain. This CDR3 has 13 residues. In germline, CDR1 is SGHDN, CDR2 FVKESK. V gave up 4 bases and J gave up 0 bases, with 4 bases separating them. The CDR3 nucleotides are TGTGCCAGCAGCCCGGATAGCAATCAGCCCCAGCATTTT. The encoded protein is CASSPDSNQPQHF.

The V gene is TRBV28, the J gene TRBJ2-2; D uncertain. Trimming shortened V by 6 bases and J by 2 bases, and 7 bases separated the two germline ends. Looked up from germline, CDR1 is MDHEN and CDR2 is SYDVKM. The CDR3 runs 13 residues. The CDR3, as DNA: TGTGCCAGCAGGCCCCGTAACACCGGGGAGCTGTTTTTT. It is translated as CASRPRNTGELFF. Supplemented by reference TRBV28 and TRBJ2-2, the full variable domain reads DVKVTQSSRYLVKRTGEKVFLECVQDMDHENMFWYRQDPGLGLRLIYFSYDVKMKEKGDIPEGYSVSREKKERFSLILESASTNQTSMYLCASRPRNTGELFFGEGSRLTVL.

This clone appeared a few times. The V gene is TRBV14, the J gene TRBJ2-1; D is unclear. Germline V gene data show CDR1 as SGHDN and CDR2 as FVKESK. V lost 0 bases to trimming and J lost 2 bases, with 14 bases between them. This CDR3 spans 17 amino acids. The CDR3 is CASSQDPGLGPYNEQFF. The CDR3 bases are TGTGCCAGCAGCCAAGATCCCGGTCTAGGCCCCTACAATGAGCAGTTCTTC.

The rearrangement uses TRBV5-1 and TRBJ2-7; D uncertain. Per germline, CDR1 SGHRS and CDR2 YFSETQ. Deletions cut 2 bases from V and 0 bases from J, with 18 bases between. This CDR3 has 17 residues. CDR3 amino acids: CASSFLSSGASSYEQYF. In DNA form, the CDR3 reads TGCGCCAGCAGCTTTTTGTCAAGTGGCGCCAGCTCCTACGAGCAGTACTTC.

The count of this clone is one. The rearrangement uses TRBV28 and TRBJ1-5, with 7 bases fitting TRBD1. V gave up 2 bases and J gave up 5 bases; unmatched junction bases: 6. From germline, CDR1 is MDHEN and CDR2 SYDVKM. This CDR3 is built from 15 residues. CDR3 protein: CASSLPQGMYQPQHF. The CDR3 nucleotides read TGTGCCAGCAGTTTACCACAGGGGATGTATCAGCCCCAGCATTTT.

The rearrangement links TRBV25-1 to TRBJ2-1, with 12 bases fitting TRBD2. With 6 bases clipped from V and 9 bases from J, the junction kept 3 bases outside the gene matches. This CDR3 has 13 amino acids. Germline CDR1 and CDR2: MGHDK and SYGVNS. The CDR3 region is CASRASGRGEQFF. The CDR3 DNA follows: TGTGCCAGCAGGGCTAGCGGGAGGGGTGAGCAGTTCTTC. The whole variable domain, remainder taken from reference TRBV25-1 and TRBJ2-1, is EADIYQTPRYLVIGTGKKITLECSQTMGHDKMYWYQQDPGMELHLIHYSYGVNSTEKGDLSSESTVSRIRTEHFPLTLESARPSHTSQYLCASRASGRGEQFFGPGTRLTVL.

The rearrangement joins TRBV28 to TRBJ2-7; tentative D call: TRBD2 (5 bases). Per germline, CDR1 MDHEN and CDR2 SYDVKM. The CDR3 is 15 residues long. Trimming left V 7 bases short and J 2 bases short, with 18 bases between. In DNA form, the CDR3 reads TGTGCCAGCATTTCCTTGGGCGGGCCCCCCTACGAGCAGTACTTC. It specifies CASISLGGPPYEQYF.